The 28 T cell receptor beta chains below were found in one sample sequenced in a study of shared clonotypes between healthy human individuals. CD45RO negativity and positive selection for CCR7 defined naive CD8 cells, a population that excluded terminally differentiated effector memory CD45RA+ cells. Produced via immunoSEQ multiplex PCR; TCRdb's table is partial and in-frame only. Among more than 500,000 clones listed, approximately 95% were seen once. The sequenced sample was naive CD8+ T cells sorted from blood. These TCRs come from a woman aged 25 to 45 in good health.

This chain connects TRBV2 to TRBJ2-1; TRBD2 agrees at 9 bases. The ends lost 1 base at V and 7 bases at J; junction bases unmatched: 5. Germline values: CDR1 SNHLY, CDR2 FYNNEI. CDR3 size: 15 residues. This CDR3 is CASSEGGRAGNEQFF. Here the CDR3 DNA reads TGTGCCAGCAGTGAAGGCGGGAGGGCGGGGAATGAGCAGTTCTTC. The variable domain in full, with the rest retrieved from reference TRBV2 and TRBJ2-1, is EPEVTQTPSHQVTQMGQEVILRCVPISNHLYFYWYRQILGQKVEFLVSFYNNEISEKSEIFDDQFSVERPDGSNFTLKIRSTKLEDSAMYFCASSEGGRAGNEQFFGPGTRLTVL.

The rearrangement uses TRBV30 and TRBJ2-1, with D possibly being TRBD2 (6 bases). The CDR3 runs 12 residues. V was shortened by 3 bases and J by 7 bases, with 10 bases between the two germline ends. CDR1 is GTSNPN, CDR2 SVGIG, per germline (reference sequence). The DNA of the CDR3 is TGTGCCTGGAGACAAGGACTAAATGAGCAGTTCTTC. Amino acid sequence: CAWRQGLNEQFF.

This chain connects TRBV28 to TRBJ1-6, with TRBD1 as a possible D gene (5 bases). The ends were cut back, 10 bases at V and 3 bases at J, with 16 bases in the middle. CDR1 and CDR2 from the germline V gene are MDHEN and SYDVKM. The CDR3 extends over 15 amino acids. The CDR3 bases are TGTGCCATCTCGACCCGGGACGACTATAATTCACCCCTCCACTTT. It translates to CAISTRDDYNSPLHF.

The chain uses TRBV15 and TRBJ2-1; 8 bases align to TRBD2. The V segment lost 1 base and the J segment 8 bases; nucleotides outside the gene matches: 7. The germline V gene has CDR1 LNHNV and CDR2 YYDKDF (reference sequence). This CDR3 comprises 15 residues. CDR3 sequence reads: CATSRGTGGGHEQFF. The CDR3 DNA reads TGTGCCACCAGCAGAGGCACCGGGGGGGGGCATGAGCAGTTCTTC.

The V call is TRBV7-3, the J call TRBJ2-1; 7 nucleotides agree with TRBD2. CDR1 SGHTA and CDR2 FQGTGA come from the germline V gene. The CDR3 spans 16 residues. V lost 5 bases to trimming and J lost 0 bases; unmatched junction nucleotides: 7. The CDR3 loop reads CASSPLAGSSYNEQFF. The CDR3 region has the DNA TGTGCCAGCAGCCCATTAGCGGGTTCCTCCTACAATGAGCAGTTCTTC.

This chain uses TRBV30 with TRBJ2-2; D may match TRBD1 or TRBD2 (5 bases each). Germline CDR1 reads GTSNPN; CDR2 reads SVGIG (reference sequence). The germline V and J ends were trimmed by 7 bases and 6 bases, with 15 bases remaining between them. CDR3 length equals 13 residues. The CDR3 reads CASWGTTAGELFF. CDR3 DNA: TGTGCCTCCTGGGGGACGACCGCCGGGGAGCTGTTTTTT.

Here the CDR3 reads CSVELRESYNEQFF. DNA of the CDR3: TGCAGCGTTGAGCTGCGGGAGTCCTACAATGAGCAGTTCTTC. This chain connects TRBV29-1 to TRBJ2-1; TRBD2 matches 7 bases. The CDR3 has 14 residues. The V segment lost 3 bases and the J segment 1 base; nucleotides outside the gene matches: 3. Germline V gene lookup returns CDR1 SQVTM and CDR2 ANQGSEA.

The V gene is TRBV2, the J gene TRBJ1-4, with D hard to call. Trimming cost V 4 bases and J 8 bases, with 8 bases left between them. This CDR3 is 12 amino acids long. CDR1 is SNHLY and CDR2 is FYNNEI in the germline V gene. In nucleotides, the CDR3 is TGTGCCAGCAGTGTGTACGAGGAAAAACTGTTTTTT. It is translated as CASSVYEEKLFF.

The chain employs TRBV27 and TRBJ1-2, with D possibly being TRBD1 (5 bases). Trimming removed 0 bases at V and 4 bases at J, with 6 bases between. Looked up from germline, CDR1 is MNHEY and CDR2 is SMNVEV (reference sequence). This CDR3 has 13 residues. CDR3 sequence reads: CASSLSGTYGYTF. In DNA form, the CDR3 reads TGTGCCAGCAGTTTATCAGGGACCTATGGCTACACCTTC.

The CDR3: CASSLVVAGGRQETQYF. CDR3 coding DNA: TGTGCCAGCAGCTTAGTTGTGGCGGGAGGTCGTCAAGAGACCCAGTACTTC. The chain uses TRBV7-6 and TRBJ2-5; 8 bases match TRBD2. V trimming: 1 base; J trimming: 2 bases; junction bases outside the gene matches: 9. Germline V gene data show CDR1 as SGHVS and CDR2 as FNYEAQ. The CDR3 totals 17 residues.

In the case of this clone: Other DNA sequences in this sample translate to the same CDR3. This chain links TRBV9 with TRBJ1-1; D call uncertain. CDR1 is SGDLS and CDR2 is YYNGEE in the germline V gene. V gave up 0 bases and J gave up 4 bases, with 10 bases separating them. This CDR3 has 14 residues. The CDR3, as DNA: TGTGCCAGCAGCGTAGCGTGGGGTTCCACTGAAGCTTTCTTT. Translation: CASSVAWGSTEAFF.

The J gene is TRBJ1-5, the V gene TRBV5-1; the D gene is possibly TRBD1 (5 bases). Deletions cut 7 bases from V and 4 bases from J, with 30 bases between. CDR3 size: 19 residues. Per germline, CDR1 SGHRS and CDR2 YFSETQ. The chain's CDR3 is CASFELGPTGAYLNQPQHF. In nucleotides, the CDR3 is TGCGCCAGCTTTGAGTTGGGACCGACCGGGGCCTACTTAAATCAGCCCCAGCATTTT.

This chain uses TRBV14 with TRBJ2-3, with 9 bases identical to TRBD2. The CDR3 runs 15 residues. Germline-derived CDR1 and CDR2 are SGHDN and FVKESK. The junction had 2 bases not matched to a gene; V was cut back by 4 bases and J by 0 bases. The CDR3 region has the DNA TGTGCCAGCAGCCGGACTAGCGCGAGCACAGATACGCAGTATTTT. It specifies CASSRTSASTDTQYF. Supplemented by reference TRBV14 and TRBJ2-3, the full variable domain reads EAGVTQFPSHSVIEKGQTVTLRCDPISGHDNLYWYRRVMGKEIKFLLHFVKESKQDESGMPNNRFLAERTGGTYSTLKVQPAELEDSGVYFCASSRTSASTDTQYFGPGTRLTVL.

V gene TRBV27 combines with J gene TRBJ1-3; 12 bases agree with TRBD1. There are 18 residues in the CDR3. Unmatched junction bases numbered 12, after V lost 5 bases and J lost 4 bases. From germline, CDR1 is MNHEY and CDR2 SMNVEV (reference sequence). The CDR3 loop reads CASSNSRTGTGGGNTIYF. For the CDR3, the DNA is TGTGCCAGCAGTAACAGTAGGACCGGGACAGGGGGCGGAAACACCATATATTTT.

The CDR3 loop reads CAWSDLSGSGLFF. The DNA for the CDR3 is TGTGCCTGGAGTGATCTCTCGGGAAGTGGACTGTTTTTT. The chain uses TRBV30 and TRBJ1-4, with D hard to call. Germline V lookup: CDR1 GTSNPN, CDR2 SVGIG (reference sequence). This CDR3 is built from 13 residues. V dropped 1 base and J dropped 13 bases, with 16 bases sitting between them.

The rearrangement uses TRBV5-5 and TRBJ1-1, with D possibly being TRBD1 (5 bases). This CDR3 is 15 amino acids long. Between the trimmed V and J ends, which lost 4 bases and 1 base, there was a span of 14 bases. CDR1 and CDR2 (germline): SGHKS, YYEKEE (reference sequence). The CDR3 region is CASSPSSTGNTEAFF. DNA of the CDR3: TGTGCCAGCAGCCCCTCCTCCACAGGGAACACTGAAGCTTTCTTT.

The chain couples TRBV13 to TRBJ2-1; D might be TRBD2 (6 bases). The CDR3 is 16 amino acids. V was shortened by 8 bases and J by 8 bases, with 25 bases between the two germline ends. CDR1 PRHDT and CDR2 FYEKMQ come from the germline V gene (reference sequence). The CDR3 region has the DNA TGTGCCAGCCTCCCCCTGGGCGGGAACCTCTATGATGAGCAGTTCTTC. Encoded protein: CASLPLGGNLYDEQFF.

The CDR3 DNA reads as TGTGCCAGCAGCTTGGGGACAGCGAGCTCCTACGAGCAGTACTTC. Its protein product is CASSLGTASSYEQYF. The V call is TRBV5-6, the J call TRBJ2-7, with TRBD1 as a possible D gene (6 bases). Deletions cut 0 bases from V and 0 bases from J, with 10 bases between. Germline-derived CDR1 and CDR2 are SGHDT and YYEEEE. There are 15 residues in the CDR3.

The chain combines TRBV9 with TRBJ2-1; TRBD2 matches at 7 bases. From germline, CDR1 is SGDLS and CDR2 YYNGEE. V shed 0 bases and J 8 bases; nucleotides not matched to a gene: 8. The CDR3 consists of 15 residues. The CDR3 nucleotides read TGTGCCAGCAGCGTAGAGGACCATAGCGGGTATGAGCAGTTCTTC. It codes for CASSVEDHSGYEQFF.

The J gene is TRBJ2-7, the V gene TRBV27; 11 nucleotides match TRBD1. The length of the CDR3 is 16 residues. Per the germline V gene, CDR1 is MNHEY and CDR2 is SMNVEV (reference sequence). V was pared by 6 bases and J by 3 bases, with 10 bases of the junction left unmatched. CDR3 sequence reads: CASSPLGGQGVYEQYF. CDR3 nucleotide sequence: TGTGCCAGCAGCCCACTAGGGGGACAGGGGGTCTACGAGCAGTACTTC.

The CDR3 region is CASRRTGGGQPQHF. As DNA, the CDR3 is TGTGCCAGCAGACGTACAGGGGGCGGTCAGCCCCAGCATTTT. J is TRBJ1-5 and V is TRBV6-6; 9 bases agree with TRBD1. J gave up 6 bases and V 6 bases, and 6 bases lay outside the gene matches. The CDR3 contains 14 residues. Germline CDR1 reads MNHNY; CDR2 reads SVGAGI (reference sequence).

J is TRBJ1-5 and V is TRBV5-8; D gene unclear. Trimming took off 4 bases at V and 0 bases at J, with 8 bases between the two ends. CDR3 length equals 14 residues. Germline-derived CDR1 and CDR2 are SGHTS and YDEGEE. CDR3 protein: CASSLRYSNQPQHF. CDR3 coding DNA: TGTGCCAGCAGCCTTCGGTATAGCAATCAGCCCCAGCATTTT.

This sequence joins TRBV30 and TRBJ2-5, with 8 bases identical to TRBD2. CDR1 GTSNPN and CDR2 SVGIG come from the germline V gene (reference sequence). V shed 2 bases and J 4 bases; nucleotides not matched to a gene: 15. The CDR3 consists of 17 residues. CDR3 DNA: TGTGCCTGGAGTTCAGCGGGAGTGGTAAGGCTTCGAGAGACCCAGTACTTC. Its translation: CAWSSAGVVRLRETQYF.

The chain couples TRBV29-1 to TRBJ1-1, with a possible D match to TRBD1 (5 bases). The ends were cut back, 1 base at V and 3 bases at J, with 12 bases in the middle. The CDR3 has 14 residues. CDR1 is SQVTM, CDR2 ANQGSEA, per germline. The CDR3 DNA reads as TGCAGCGTTGAAGGGCCCTGGGGGGACACTGAAGCTTTCTTT. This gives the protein CSVEGPWGDTEAFF.

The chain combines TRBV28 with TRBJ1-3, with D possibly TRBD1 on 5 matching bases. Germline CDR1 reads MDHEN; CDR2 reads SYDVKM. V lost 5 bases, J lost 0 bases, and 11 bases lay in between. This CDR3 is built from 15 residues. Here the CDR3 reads CASSLDSNSGNTIYF. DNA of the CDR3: TGTGCCAGCAGTCTCGACAGCAACTCTGGAAACACCATATATTTT.

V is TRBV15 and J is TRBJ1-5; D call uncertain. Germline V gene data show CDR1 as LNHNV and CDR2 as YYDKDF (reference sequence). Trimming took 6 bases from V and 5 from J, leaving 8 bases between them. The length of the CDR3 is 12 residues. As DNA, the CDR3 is TGTGCCACCAGGATAGGAGATCAGCCCCAGCATTTT. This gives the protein CATRIGDQPQHF.

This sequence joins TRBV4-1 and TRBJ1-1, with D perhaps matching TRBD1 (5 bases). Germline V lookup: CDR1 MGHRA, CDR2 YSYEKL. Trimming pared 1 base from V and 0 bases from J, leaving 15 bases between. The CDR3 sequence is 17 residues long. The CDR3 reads CASSQVFAGLLNTEAFF. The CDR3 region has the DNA TGCGCCAGCAGCCAAGTATTCGCAGGGTTGTTGAACACTGAAGCTTTCTTT.

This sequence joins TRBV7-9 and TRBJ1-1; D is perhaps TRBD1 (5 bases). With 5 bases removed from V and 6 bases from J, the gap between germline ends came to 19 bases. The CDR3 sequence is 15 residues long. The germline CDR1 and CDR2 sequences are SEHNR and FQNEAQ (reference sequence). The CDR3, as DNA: TGTGCCAGCAGCACAGTCCACGGGACCGCACCTGAAGCTTTCTTT. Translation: CASSTVHGTAPEAFF.